The sequence of this T cell receptor (beta chain) was determined in a study of OX40 agonist ivuxolimab in advanced cancers. The wider study: Participants, 75% to 90% male, averaged roughly 60 years of age, ranging from about 23 to 90. Eligibility admitted prior anti-PD-1, anti-PD-L1 or anti-CTLA-4 therapy; approximately 40% had some. Study results and caveats: Also showing low normalized T-cell clonal expansion were some of the nonresponders. Among expanded peripheral T cells, antigen specificity went undetermined.

Method: immunoSEQ multiplex PCR; TCRdb's copy keeps in-frame clones and lacks some. This table holds over 5,000 clones, approximately 67% found once. Concerning this clone: Antigen specificity is unknown.

Per germline, CDR1 MNHNS and CDR2 SASEGT. Unmatched junction bases numbered 4, after V lost 6 bases and J lost 6 bases. The CDR3 consists of 13 residues. The V call is TRBV6-1, the J call TRBJ1-2; 10 bases line up with TRBD1. The sequences come from CD4+ or CD8+ T cells sorted from blood, collected in a trial of the OX40 agonist ivuxolimab. The sequence was collected from an adult with an advanced solid tumor such as melanoma, head and neck, liver or kidney cancer. The CDR3 spells CASRPGTGDGYTF. As DNA, the CDR3 is TGTGCCAGCAGACCCGGGACAGGGGATGGCTACACCTTC.